The clone carrying this T cell receptor (beta chain) was counted ten times or more. What it binds is not known. The source of the PBMCs was 8.5 to 10 ml of fresh peripheral blood. The germline V gene encodes CDR1 SGHTA and CDR2 FQGNSA. The CDR3 has 16 amino acids. V was cut by 1 base and J by 1 base, with 13 bases left in between. The TCR beta CDR3 regions underwent amplification using RNA transcripts as the source. First-round RT-PCR with HTBI primers amplified the TCR CDR3 region. MiXCR, applied by TCRdb to the multiplex PCR reads, yields one record per CDR3 protein. The repertoire consists of about 400,000 distinct CDR3 sequences, with about 14% occurring once and the leading ten covering about 19%. This specimen belongs to a study of T cells in Graves' hyperthyroidism and ophthalmopathy. Study conclusions and caveats: Separating ophthalmopathy from stable hyperthyroidism was achieved by a 13 V-J model. Ophthalmopathy, as predicted by the model, came a median 6.5 months after the prediction. Most thyroid clonotypes that were expanded above 0.001 also turned up in blood.

What was sequenced was blood. This chain connects TRBV7-2 to TRBJ1-1, with no clear D. This TCR derives from a woman in her 30s with Graves' ophthalmopathy. CDR3 residues: CASSLEVTGGNTEAFF. The CDR3 DNA is TGTGCCAGCAGCTTAGAGGTGACCGGCGGGAACACTGAAGCTTTCTTT.